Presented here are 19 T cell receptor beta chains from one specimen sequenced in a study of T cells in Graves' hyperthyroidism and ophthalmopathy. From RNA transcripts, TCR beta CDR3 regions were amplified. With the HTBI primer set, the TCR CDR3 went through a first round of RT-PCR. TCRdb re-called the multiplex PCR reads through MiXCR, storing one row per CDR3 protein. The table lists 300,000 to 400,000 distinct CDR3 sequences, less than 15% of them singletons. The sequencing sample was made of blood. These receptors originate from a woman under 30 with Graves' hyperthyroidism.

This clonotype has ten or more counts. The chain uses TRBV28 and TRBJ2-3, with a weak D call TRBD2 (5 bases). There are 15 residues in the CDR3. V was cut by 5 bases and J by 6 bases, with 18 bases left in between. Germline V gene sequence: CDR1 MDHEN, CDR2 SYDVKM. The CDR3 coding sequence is TGTGCCAGCAGTCCCCGCCGGGCTGCGGGCGATACGCAGTATTTT. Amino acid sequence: CASSPRRAAGDTQYF.

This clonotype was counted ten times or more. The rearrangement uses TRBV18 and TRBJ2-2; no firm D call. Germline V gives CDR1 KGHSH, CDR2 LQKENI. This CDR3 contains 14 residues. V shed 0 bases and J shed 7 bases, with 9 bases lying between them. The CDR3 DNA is TGTGCCAGCTCACCACCGACCGGCGGCGGGGAGCTGTTTTTT. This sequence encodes CASSPPTGGGELFF.

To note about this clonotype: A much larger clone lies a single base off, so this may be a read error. CDR3 sequence: CAIWTAANYGHTF. The CDR3 nucleotides are TGTGCCATTTGGACAGCAGCTAACTATGGCCACACCTTC. The genes are TRBV12-5 and TRBJ1-2, with a possible D match to TRBD1 (6 bases). Germline V lookup: CDR1 LGHNT, CDR2 FRNRAP. The CDR3 runs to 13 residues.

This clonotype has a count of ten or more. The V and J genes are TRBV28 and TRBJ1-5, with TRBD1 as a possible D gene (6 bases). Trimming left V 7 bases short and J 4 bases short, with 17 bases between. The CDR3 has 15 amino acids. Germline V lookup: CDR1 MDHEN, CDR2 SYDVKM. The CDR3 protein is CASTLGGAGNQPQHF. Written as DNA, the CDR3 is TGTGCCAGCACCTTGGGGGGGGCCGGAAATCAGCCCCAGCATTTT. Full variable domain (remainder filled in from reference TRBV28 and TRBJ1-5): DVKVTQSSRYLVKRTGEKVFLECVQDMDHENMFWYRQDPGLGLRLIYFSYDVKMKEKGDIPEGYSVSREKKERFSLILESASTNQTSMYLCASTLGGAGNQPQHFGDGTRLSIL.

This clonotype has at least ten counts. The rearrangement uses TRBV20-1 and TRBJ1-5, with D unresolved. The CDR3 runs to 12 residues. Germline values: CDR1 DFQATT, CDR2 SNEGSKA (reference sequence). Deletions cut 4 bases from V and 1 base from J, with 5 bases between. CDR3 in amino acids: CSANPSNQPQHF. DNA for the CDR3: TGCAGTGCTAACCCGAGCAATCAGCCCCAGCATTTT.

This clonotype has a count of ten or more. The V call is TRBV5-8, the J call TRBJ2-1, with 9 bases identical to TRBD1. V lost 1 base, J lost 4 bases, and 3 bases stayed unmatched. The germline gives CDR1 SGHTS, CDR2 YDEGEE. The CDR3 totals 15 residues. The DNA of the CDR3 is TGTGCCAGCAGCTTGCCGGGACAGGGATACAATGAGCAGTTCTTC. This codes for CASSLPGQGYNEQFF. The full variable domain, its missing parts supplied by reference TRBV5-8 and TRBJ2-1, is EAGVTQSPTHLIKTRGQQATLRCSPISGHTSVYWYQQALGLGLQFLLWYDEGEERNRGNFPPRFSGRQFPNYSSELNVNALELEDSALYLCASSLPGQGYNEQFFGPGTRLTVL.

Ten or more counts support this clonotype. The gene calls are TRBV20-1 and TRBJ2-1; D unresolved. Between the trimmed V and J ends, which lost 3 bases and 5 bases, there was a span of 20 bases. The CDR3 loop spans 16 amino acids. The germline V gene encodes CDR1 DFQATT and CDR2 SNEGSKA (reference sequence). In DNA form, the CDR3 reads TGCAGTGCTAGCCTCGCTTTAAGACGTCGACACAATGAGCAGTTCTTC. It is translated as CSASLALRRRHNEQFF.

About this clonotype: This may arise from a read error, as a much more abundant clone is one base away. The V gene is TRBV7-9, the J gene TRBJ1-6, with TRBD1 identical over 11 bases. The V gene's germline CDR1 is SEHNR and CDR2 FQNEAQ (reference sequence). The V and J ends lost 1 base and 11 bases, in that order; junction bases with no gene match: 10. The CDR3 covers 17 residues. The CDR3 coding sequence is TGTGCCAGCAGCTTAGACGGACAGGGGGCGAAAAATCCACCCCTCCACTTT. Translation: CASSLDGQGAKNPPLHF. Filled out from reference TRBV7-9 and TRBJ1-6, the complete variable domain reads DTGVSQNPRHKITKRGQNVTFRCDPISEHNRLYWYRQTLGQGPEFLTYFQNEAQLEKSRLLSDRFSAERPKGSFSTLEIQRTEQGDSAMYLCASSLDGQGAKNPPLHFGNGTRLTVT.

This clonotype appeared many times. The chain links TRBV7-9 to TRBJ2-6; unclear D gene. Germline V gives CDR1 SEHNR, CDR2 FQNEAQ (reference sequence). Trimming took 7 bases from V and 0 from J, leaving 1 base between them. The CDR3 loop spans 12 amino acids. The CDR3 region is CASTSGANVLTF. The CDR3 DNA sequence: TGTGCCAGCACCTCTGGGGCCAACGTCCTGACTTTC.

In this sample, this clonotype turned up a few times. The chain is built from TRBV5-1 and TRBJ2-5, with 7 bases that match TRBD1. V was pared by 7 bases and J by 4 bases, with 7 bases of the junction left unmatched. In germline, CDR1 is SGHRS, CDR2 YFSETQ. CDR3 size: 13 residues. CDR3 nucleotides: TGCGCCAGCGGCTCGGGACAGTTAGAGACCCAGTACTTC. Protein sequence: CASGSGQLETQYF.

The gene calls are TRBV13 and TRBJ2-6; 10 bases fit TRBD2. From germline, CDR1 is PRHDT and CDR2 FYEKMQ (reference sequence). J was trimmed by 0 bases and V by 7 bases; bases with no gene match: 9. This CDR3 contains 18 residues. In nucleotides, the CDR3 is TGTGCCAGCAATGGGGCTAGCGGGGGAGACTCTGGGGCCAACGTCCTGACTTTC. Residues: CASNGASGGDSGANVLTF.

The CDR3 DNA sequence: TGTGCCAGCAGCCCCGGCCTACGAGAGCAGTACTTC. Its protein is CASSPGLREQYF. V and J are TRBV16 and TRBJ2-7; D not resolved. Between the trimmed V and J ends, which lost 4 bases and 7 bases, there was a span of 11 bases. The CDR3 spans 12 residues. Germline CDR1 KGHSY, CDR2 FQNENV.

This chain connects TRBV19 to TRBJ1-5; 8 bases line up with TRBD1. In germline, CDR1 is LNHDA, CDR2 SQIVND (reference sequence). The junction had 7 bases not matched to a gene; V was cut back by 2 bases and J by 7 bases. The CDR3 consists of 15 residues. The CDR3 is CASSISGGVSQPQHF. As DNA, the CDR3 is TGTGCCAGTAGTATATCAGGGGGCGTAAGCCAGCCCCAGCATTTT.

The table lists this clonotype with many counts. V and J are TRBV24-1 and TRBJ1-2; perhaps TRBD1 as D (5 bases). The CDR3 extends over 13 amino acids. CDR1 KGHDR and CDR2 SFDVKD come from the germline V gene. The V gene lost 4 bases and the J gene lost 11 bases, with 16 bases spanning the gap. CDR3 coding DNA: TGTGCCACCAGTGACAATCGGGACCTGAGGTACACCTTC. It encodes CATSDNRDLRYTF.

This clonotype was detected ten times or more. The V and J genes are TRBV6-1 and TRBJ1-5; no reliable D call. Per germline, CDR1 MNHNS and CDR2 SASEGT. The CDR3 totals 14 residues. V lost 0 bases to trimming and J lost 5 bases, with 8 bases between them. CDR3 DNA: TGTGCCAGCAGTGAAGCTGAAGTCTATCAGCCCCAGCATTTT. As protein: CASSEAEVYQPQHF.

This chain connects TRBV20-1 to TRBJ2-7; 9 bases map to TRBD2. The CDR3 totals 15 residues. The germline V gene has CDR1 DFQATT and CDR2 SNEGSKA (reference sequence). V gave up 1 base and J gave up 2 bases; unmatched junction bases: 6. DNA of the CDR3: TGCAGTGCTAGAGGACAGACTAGCGGAGCCTACGAGCAGTACTTC. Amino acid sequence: CSARGQTSGAYEQYF.

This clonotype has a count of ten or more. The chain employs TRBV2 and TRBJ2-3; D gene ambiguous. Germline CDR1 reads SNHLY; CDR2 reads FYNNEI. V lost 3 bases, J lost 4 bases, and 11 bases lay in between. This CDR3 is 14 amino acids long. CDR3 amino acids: CASSDEYGADTQYF. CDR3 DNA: TGTGCCAGCAGTGATGAGTATGGGGCAGATACGCAGTATTTT.

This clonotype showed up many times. The CDR3 loop is CASSYPKARTSGSGSTDTQYF. The CDR3 nucleotides are TGTGCCAGCAGTTACCCGAAGGCACGGACTAGCGGGAGTGGGAGCACAGATACGCAGTATTTT. V is TRBV6-5 and J is TRBJ2-3, with 13 positions matching TRBD2. CDR1 MNHEY and CDR2 SVGAGI come from the germline V gene. CDR3 length: 21 residues. V dropped 2 bases and J dropped 0; count of bases not matched to a gene: 14.

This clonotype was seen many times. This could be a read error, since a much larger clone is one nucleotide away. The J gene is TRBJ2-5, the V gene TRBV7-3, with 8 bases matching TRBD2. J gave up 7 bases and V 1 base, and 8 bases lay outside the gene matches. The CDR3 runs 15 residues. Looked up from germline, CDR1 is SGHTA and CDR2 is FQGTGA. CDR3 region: CASSLNGGAEVTQYF. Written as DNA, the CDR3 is TGTGCCAGCAGCTTAAACGGGGGGGCCGAAGTGACCCAGTACTTC.